The entry below gives a single T cell receptor beta chain sequence along with its context. Generated by immunoSEQ multiplex PCR, the TCRdb table keeps only in-frame clones and is missing some. The sample has over 15,000 clones; under 90% are singletons. This CDR3 has 18 amino acids. The V gene's germline CDR1 is SGDLS and CDR2 YYNGEE. The V end was cut by 3 bases, the J end by 0 bases, with 21 bases between. The source of the sample is a study of OX40 agonist ivuxolimab in advanced cancers. The overall study: The patients received agonistic anti-OX40 (CD134) antibody ivuxolimab.

The V gene is TRBV9, the J gene TRBJ1-2, with no clear D. The sequences come from CD4+ or CD8+ T cells sorted from blood, collected in a trial of the OX40 agonist ivuxolimab. This TCR came from an adult with an advanced solid tumor such as melanoma, head and neck, liver or kidney cancer. The CDR3, as DNA: TGTGCCAGCAGCGAGAGCCCAAGGGCAGACGTAGCTAACTATGGCTACACCTTC. As protein: CASSESPRADVANYGYTF.